Below, 30 T cell receptor beta chains from the same sample are listed, as sequenced in a study of regulatory T cells in long-lasting Graves disease. Arm-PCR with iRepertoire HTBI primers amplified the CDR3 regions for these TCR beta libraries. MiXCR was run by TCRdb on the multiplex PCR reads, yielding one entry per CDR3 protein. Found here are about 440,000 distinct CDR3 sequences, more than 13% of them singletons; the top ten hold 16%. Time point described: newly diagnosed GD, antithyroid drugs for less than 3 months. With RNA extracted from PBMCs as input, the TCR library was made. The same data also went into a second study, on T cells in Graves' hyperthyroidism and ophthalmopathy.

This material consisted of peripheral blood mononuclear cells (PBMCs), taken at new diagnosis, from a patient treated with antithyroid drugs. The receptors shown here come from a woman aged 25-40 years with Graves disease.

The sample holds many counts of this clonotype. V usage is TRBV30 and J usage is TRBJ1-1; maybe TRBD1 (6 bases). The CDR3 is made up of 17 amino acids. Germline CDR1 reads GTSNPN; CDR2 reads SVGIG (reference sequence). The V gene lost 3 bases and the J gene lost 1 base, with 21 bases spanning the gap. CDR3 bases: TGTGCCTGGAGCCCCCTCCTCACACAGGGTAAGAACACTGAAGCTTTCTTT. Amino acid sequence: CAWSPLLTQGKNTEAFF.

Concerning this clonotype itself: A clone one base away is much larger, so this may be a read error. In nucleotides, the CDR3 is TGTGTCACCAGTGGAGGTTCGAACACCGGGGAGCTGTTTTTT. It is translated as CVTSGGSNTGELFF. The chain is built from TRBV24-1 and TRBJ2-2; D is possibly TRBD2 (5 bases). Germline lookup yields CDR1 KGHDR and CDR2 SFDVKD. CDR3 length equals 14 residues.

The chain links TRBV24-1 to TRBJ1-2; TRBD1 might be the D (6 bases). Germline loops: CDR1 KGHDR, CDR2 SFDVKD. Trimming stripped 6 bases from V and 9 bases from J, with 10 bases between. This CDR3 contains 11 residues. The CDR3 nucleotides read TGTGCCACCAGTACAGGGAACAGCTACACCTTC. As protein: CATSTGNSYTF.

This sequence joins TRBV7-8 and TRBJ1-4; TRBD1 might be the D (5 bases). The V gene's germline CDR1 is SGHVS and CDR2 FQNEAQ. There are 15 residues in the CDR3. V was clipped by 5 bases and J by 7 bases, with 17 bases between them. The CDR3 reads CASSPRDGTPEKLFF. The CDR3 DNA sequence: TGTGCCAGCAGCCCCCGGGACGGTACCCCTGAAAAACTGTTTTTT.

This clonotype was recorded a few times. The chain employs TRBV4-1 and TRBJ1-6; D uncertain. With 0 bases removed from V and 0 bases from J, the gap between germline ends came to 9 bases. This CDR3 has 17 amino acids. Germline CDR1 reads MGHRA; CDR2 reads YSYEKL. The CDR3 coding sequence is TGCGCCAGCAGCCAAGACGGGGTGCACTCCTATAATTCACCCCTCCACTTT. Translation gives CASSQDGVHSYNSPLHF.

The rearrangement joins TRBV5-6 to TRBJ2-7; 9 bases match TRBD1. Per germline, CDR1 SGHDT and CDR2 YYEEEE. This CDR3 comprises 15 residues. Germline trimming cut 1 base from V and 6 bases from J; bases unmatched to any gene: 8. The CDR3 coding sequence is TGTGCCAGCAGCTTGTTAGGGACAGGGTCTCGCGAGCAGTACTTC. Translated, it gives CASSLLGTGSREQYF.

This clonotype was counted only a few times. The chain is built from TRBV19 and TRBJ1-5; D may be TRBD1 (6 bases). The CDR3 spans 18 residues. CDR1 and CDR2 from the germline V gene are LNHDA and SQIVND (reference sequence). The V end was cut by 7 bases, the J end by 2 bases, with 24 bases between. Written as DNA, the CDR3 is TGTGCCAGTACCAACAGCGTGGGGGGCCTTCTCGGCAATCAGCCCCAGCATTTT. Protein sequence: CASTNSVGGLLGNQPQHF.

The J gene is TRBJ2-3, the V gene TRBV12-3 or TRBV12-4, with a tentative D call TRBD2 (6 bases). CDR3 length equals 18 residues. Trimming pared 7 bases from V and 0 bases from J, leaving 23 bases between. CDR3 loop: CASNQAGQGLPSTDTQYF. The CDR3 DNA sequence: TGTGCCAGCAATCAGGCGGGGCAGGGCCTCCCTAGCACAGATACGCAGTATTTT.

As for this clonotype: The germline gene is not matched at one end of the junction; a read error may be the cause. The chain carries TRBV6-2 or TRBV6-3 and TRBJ1-1, with D perhaps TRBD1 (5 bases). Germline V lookup: CDR1 MNHEY, CDR2 SVGEGT. The CDR3 spans 13 residues. DNA of the CDR3: TGTGCCAGCAGTTACTCGTCCGGGACTGAAGCTCTCTTT. Its protein product is CASSYSSGTEALF.

The genes are TRBV6-1 and TRBJ2-2, with D perhaps TRBD2 (6 bases). CDR1 is MNHNS, CDR2 SASEGT, per germline. This CDR3 spans 17 amino acids. The ends were cut back, 7 bases at V and 0 bases at J, with 18 bases in the middle. This chain's CDR3 is CASTRGMSGSNTGELFF. CDR3 DNA sequence: TGTGCCAGCACTCGGGGGATGAGCGGTTCGAACACCGGGGAGCTGTTTTTT.

V usage is TRBV6-1 and J usage is TRBJ2-7, with 8 bases fitting TRBD1. V trimming: 6 bases; J trimming: 5 bases; junction bases outside the gene matches: 9. Germline values: CDR1 MNHNS, CDR2 SASEGT. This CDR3 region has 14 residues. The CDR3, as DNA: TGTGCCAGCAGACTACAGGGGGTCGTGGACGAGCAGTACTTC. As protein: CASRLQGVVDEQYF.

This clonotype was picked up a small number of times. This chain joins TRBV3-1 and TRBJ2-5; a possible D gene is TRBD2 (5 bases). The CDR3 contains 14 residues. In germline, CDR1 is LGHDT, CDR2 YNNKEL (reference sequence). Trimming stripped 2 bases from V and 1 base from J, with 8 bases between. The DNA of the CDR3 is TGTGCCAGCAGCCAAAGAAGCGGCCAAGAGACCCAGTACTTC. This translates into CASSQRSGQETQYF.

The CDR3, as DNA: TGCAGCGTTGAAATGGGGACAACTAATGAAAAACTGTTTTTT. Encoded protein: CSVEMGTTNEKLFF. This chain joins TRBV29-1 and TRBJ1-4; no clear D. Germline CDR1 SQVTM, CDR2 ANQGSEA. The CDR3 length is 14 residues. The V gene lost 2 bases and the J gene lost 0 bases, with 7 bases spanning the gap.

The rearrangement joins TRBV5-5 to TRBJ2-7, with D possibly being TRBD1 (6 bases). This CDR3 is 16 amino acids long. Looked up from germline, CDR1 is SGHKS and CDR2 is YYEKEE (reference sequence). V shed 4 bases and J shed 0 bases, with 17 bases lying between them. CDR3 sequence: CASSAPQGSSSYEQYF. Written as DNA, the CDR3 is TGTGCCAGCAGCGCACCACAGGGCTCAAGCTCCTACGAGCAGTACTTC.

In regard to this clonotype: Possible read error: a much larger clone is one base away. This chain links TRBV6-2 or TRBV6-3 with TRBJ2-7; 12 bases match TRBD2. Germline V CDR1 and CDR2: MNHEY, SVGEGT. The trim removed 0 bases at V and 7 bases at J, leaving 13 bases unmatched. The CDR3 has 18 amino acids. CDR3 sequence: CASSYSSLAGGSYNEQYF. In DNA, the CDR3 is TGTGCCAGCAGTTACTCATCCCTAGCGGGAGGGTCCTACAATGAGCAGTACTTC.

This clonotype was seen more than once but under ten times. The chain is built from TRBV5-6 and TRBJ2-2; D is perhaps TRBD2 (6 bases). This CDR3 is 14 amino acids long. Trimming cost V 5 bases and J 3 bases, with 11 bases left between them. Per germline, CDR1 SGHDT and CDR2 YYEEEE. CDR3 in DNA: TGTGCCAGCAGTCCGGGAGCATACACCGGGGAGCTGTTTTTT. This gives the protein CASSPGAYTGELFF. Variable domain in full (rest from reference TRBV5-6 and TRBJ2-2): DAGVTQSPTHLIKTRGQQVTLRCSPKSGHDTVSWYQQALGQGPQFIFQYYEEEERQRGNFPDRFSGHQFPNYSSELNVNALLLGDSALYLCASSPGAYTGELFFGEGSRLTVL.

The chain has TRBV19 and TRBJ2-4, with a possible D match to TRBD1 (5 bases). CDR3 size: 22 residues. Germline V gene sequence: CDR1 LNHDA, CDR2 SQIVND (reference sequence). V shed 4 bases and J shed 0 bases, with 31 bases lying between them. Here the CDR3 reads CASSSRLPSIRGGALAKNIQYF. CDR3 DNA sequence: TGTGCCAGTAGTAGCCGCTTGCCATCGATTAGGGGTGGAGCTTTAGCCAAAAACATTCAGTACTTC. Using reference TRBV19 and TRBJ2-4 for the parts outside the CDR3, the full variable domain is DGGITQSPKYLFRKEGQNVTLSCEQNLNHDAMYWYRQDPGQGLRLIYYSQIVNDFQKGDIAEGYSVSREKKESFPLTVTSAQKNPTAFYLCASSSRLPSIRGGALAKNIQYFGAGTRLSVL.

This clonotype was found many times. The junction shows a germline mismatch at one end, possibly a read error. This chain joins TRBV3-1 and TRBJ2-1; no reliable D call. Looked up from germline, CDR1 is LGHDT and CDR2 is YNNKEL (reference sequence). The CDR3 sequence is 12 residues long. CDR3 in amino acids: CASSQDPGRLVF. The CDR3 coding sequence is TGTGCCAGCAGCCAAGACCCCGGCCGCTTGGTCTTC.

The chain joins TRBV7-9 to TRBJ2-2, with 12 bases lining up with TRBD2. Germline assignment: CDR1 SEHNR and CDR2 FQNEAQ (reference sequence). V trimming: 5 bases; J trimming: 6 bases; junction bases outside the gene matches: 7. This CDR3 contains 16 residues. CDR3 nucleotides: TGTGCCAGCAGCGCCCCTAGCGGGAGGGCCTCCGGGGAGCTGTTTTTT. It encodes CASSAPSGRASGELFF.

This clonotype has a handful of counts. Being one base from a much bigger clone, this may be a read error. The chain joins TRBV2 to TRBJ2-5; tentatively, D is TRBD1 (6 bases). Germline loops: CDR1 SNHLY, CDR2 FYNNEI. CDR3 length: 16 amino acids. CDR3 region: CASSEVWQGIEEAQYF. The CDR3 bases are TGTGCCAGCAGTGAAGTTTGGCAGGGGATAGAAGAGGCCCAGTACTTC.

About this clonotype: It may be a read error: a sequence one base away is much more abundant. Since the CDR3 does not end with the conserved phenylalanine or tryptophan, this likely comes from a read error. The chain carries TRBV24-1 and TRBJ2-7, with 11 positions matching TRBD2. Trimming took 5 bases from V and 6 from J; bases not matched to a gene: 5. The CDR3 contains 14 residues. Germline assignment: CDR1 KGHDR and CDR2 SFDVKD. The CDR3 spells CATSGLAGGSEQYS. The CDR3 DNA follows: TGTGCCACCAGTGGTCTAGCGGGAGGATCCGAGCAGTACTCC.

This clonotype came up many times. The chain has TRBV20-1 and TRBJ2-3; D uncertain. Germline V gene lookup returns CDR1 DFQATT and CDR2 SNEGSKA (reference sequence). This CDR3 has 14 residues. Trimming pared 6 bases from V and 3 bases from J, leaving 16 bases between. The CDR3 sequence is CSASPRVRTDTQYF. The CDR3, as DNA: TGCAGTGCCTCCCCTCGCGTTAGAACAGATACGCAGTATTTT.

This clonotype was recorded many times. The J gene is TRBJ1-1, the V gene TRBV18; no clear D gene. The CDR3 spans 14 residues. V shed 2 bases and J shed 2 bases, with 9 bases lying between them. The germline V gene has CDR1 KGHSH and CDR2 LQKENI. The CDR3 bases are TGTGCCAGCTCACCAAGCACGGGAAACACTGAAGCTTTCTTT. Translated, it gives CASSPSTGNTEAFF.

In this sample, this clonotype turned up many times. The chain couples TRBV29-1 to TRBJ1-1; the D is unclear. CDR1 is SQVTM, CDR2 ANQGSEA, per germline. This CDR3 comprises 16 residues. V was shortened by 0 bases and J by 1 base, with 15 bases between the two germline ends. CDR3 coding DNA: TGCAGCGTTGAAGATCGGTTGGGGAGGCGGAACACTGAAGCTTTCTTT. It is translated as CSVEDRLGRRNTEAFF.

This clonotype appeared many times. The rearrangement uses TRBV28 and TRBJ2-7; D is unclear. Trimming pared 5 bases from V and 6 bases from J, leaving 17 bases between. The CDR3 has 14 amino acids. CDR1 MDHEN and CDR2 SYDVKM come from the germline V gene. CDR3 in amino acids: CASSVPRPPVEQYF. The CDR3 DNA sequence: TGTGCCAGCAGTGTCCCTCGACCCCCGGTCGAGCAGTACTTC.

The gene calls are TRBV12-3 or TRBV12-4 and TRBJ1-2; no reliable D call. The CDR3 sequence is 14 residues long. V gave up 5 bases and J gave up 2 bases, with 12 bases separating them. The CDR3 nucleotides read TGTGCCAGCAGTCTTCAGGACGGAAACTATGGCTACACCTTC. This translates into CASSLQDGNYGYTF.

This clonotype has more than one count but fewer than ten. DNA for the CDR3: TGTGCCAGCAGCTTGGCCGCCGAGGGGGCTTTCTTT. Residues: CASSLAAEGAFF. The rearrangement joins TRBV5-6 to TRBJ1-1, with D perhaps matching TRBD1 (5 bases). The ends were cut back, 0 bases at V and 11 bases at J, with 11 bases in the middle. The CDR3 has 12 amino acids. Germline CDR1 and CDR2: SGHDT and YYEEEE.

V gene TRBV10-3 combines with J gene TRBJ1-2; TRBD1 might be the D (5 bases). Trimming stripped 3 bases from V and 4 bases from J, with 6 bases between. Germline V gene sequence: CDR1 ENHRY, CDR2 SYGVKD. The CDR3 sequence is 12 residues long. The DNA of the CDR3 is TGTGCCATCAGTGACGGGACCTATGGCTACACCTTC. Its protein is CAISDGTYGYTF.

The table lists this clonotype with a few counts. This chain uses TRBV29-1 with TRBJ1-2; D gene unclear. The CDR3 extends over 13 amino acids. The V and J ends lost 1 base and 6 bases respectively, with 12 bases between them. In germline, CDR1 is SQVTM, CDR2 ANQGSEA. The CDR3 DNA sequence: TGCAGCGTTGAAGCGGCCGTTTTCAATGGCTACACCTTC. Translated, it gives CSVEAAVFNGYTF.

This chain uses TRBV5-1 with TRBJ2-5; D is possibly TRBD1 or TRBD2 (5 bases each). Germline loops: CDR1 SGHRS, CDR2 YFSETQ. The CDR3 sequence is 15 residues long. With 0 bases removed from V and 2 bases from J, the gap between germline ends came to 11 bases. The CDR3 DNA reads as TGCGCCAGCAGCTTGGTGGCAGGGACGCAAGAGACCCAGTACTTC. Amino acid sequence: CASSLVAGTQETQYF.